A selection of T cell receptor beta chains follows, all from one sample in a study of Graves' ophthalmopathy and Graves' hyperthyroidism. TCRdb itself ran the multiplex PCR reads through MiXCR, one entry per CDR3 protein. Seen here are around 1,200,000 distinct CDR3 sequences, about 40% observed once, and the top ten hold around 10%. Sequencing was performed on peripheral blood or thyroid tissue (not recorded which). The receptors were gathered from an adult man with Graves' hyperthyroidism. Each CDR3 is given with its conserved first and last residue. Fields, in order: D gene, J gene, clone size, V gene, CDR3 DNA, CDR3 protein. The D gene is left open where the match is weak. Expanded clones are given a class, and other clones once, few, many or no size at all.

d_call: TRBD1; j_call: TRBJ2-7; clone_size: -; v_call: TRBV25-1; cdr3_nt: TGTGCCTGGAGCGTTGGACAGGGTAGCTCCTACGAGCAGTACTTC; cdr3_aa: CAWSVGQGSSYEQYF
d_call: TRBD1; j_call: TRBJ1-2; clone_size: -; v_call: TRBV10-1; cdr3_nt: TGCGCCAGCGTTGATACCCCGACAGGGGGCACGGGCTACACCTTC; cdr3_aa: CASVDTPTGGTGYTF
d_call: TRBD2; j_call: TRBJ2-7; clone_size: many; v_call: TRBV12-3/TRBV12-4; cdr3_nt: TGTGCCAGCAGCACACTAGCGGGAGGCACCTACGAGCAGTACTTC; cdr3_aa: CASSTLAGGTYEQYF
d_call: -; j_call: TRBJ1-6; clone_size: -; v_call: TRBV15; cdr3_nt: TGTGCCACCAGCAGAGTACGTTTT; cdr3_aa: CATSRVRF
d_call: -; j_call: TRBJ1-6; clone_size: once; v_call: TRBV7-9; cdr3_nt: TGTGCCAGCAGCCCAGAGGGTGGCGATTCACCCCTCCACTTT; cdr3_aa: CASSPEGGDSPLHF
d_call: -; j_call: TRBJ1-1; clone_size: few; v_call: TRBV20-1; cdr3_nt: TGCAGTGCTATCGCGAACACTGAAGCTTTCTTT; cdr3_aa: CSAIANTEAFF
d_call: TRBD2; j_call: TRBJ2-5; clone_size: few; v_call: TRBV3-1; cdr3_nt: TGTGCCAGCAGCCAAGACCCTTGGCGGGAGGGCCGAGGGACCCAGTACTTC; cdr3_aa: CASSQDPWREGRGTQYF
d_call: -; j_call: TRBJ1-2; clone_size: many; v_call: TRBV19; cdr3_nt: TGTGCCAGTACCCAGCCAGGCAGAGCCCGTGGCTACACCTTC; cdr3_aa: CASTQPGRARGYTF
d_call: TRBD1; j_call: TRBJ1-4; clone_size: few; v_call: TRBV19; cdr3_nt: TGTGCCAGTACCAACTCGTCCCTGGACAGGGGACTTCGCGATGAAAAACTGTTTTTT; cdr3_aa: CASTNSSLDRGLRDEKLFF
d_call: TRBD1; j_call: TRBJ1-5; clone_size: -; v_call: TRBV4-3; cdr3_nt: TGCGCCAGCAGCGACCTTTCAGGGGGCGCGAGTCAGCCCCAGCATTTT; cdr3_aa: CASSDLSGGASQPQHF
d_call: -; j_call: TRBJ1-5; clone_size: -; v_call: TRBV10-3; cdr3_nt: TGTGCCATCAGGGCGGGGGAAATTCAGCCCCAGCATTTT; cdr3_aa: CAIRAGEIQPQHF
d_call: TRBD1; j_call: TRBJ1-1; clone_size: few; v_call: TRBV7-9; cdr3_nt: TGTGCCAGCAGCTTAACCAGGGGGGGTCGGAACACTGAAGCTTTCTTT; cdr3_aa: CASSLTRGGRNTEAFF
d_call: TRBD2; j_call: TRBJ2-7; clone_size: few; v_call: TRBV5-1; cdr3_nt: TGCGCCAGCAGCCCTCAACGGGGGGTCTTGGGGGACGAGCAGTACTTC; cdr3_aa: CASSPQRGVLGDEQYF
d_call: TRBD2; j_call: TRBJ2-1; clone_size: few; v_call: TRBV7-9; cdr3_nt: TGTGCCAGCAGCTCAACCGGGAGGGATGAGCAGTTCTTC; cdr3_aa: CASSSTGRDEQFF
d_call: -; j_call: TRBJ2-2; clone_size: -; v_call: TRBV7-7; cdr3_nt: TGTGCTAGCAGCCCTCGGTCCACCGGGGAGCTGTTTTTT; cdr3_aa: CASSPRSTGELFF
d_call: -; j_call: TRBJ1-2; clone_size: -; v_call: TRBV27; cdr3_nt: TGTGCCAGCAGTTTATATCGGGCAGCCCAGAGTCTCTATGGCTACACCTTC; cdr3_aa: CASSLYRAAQSLYGYTF
d_call: -; j_call: TRBJ2-5; clone_size: many; v_call: TRBV7-9; cdr3_nt: TGTGCCAGCAGCTTAGTTGTGGGTCCAATGACCCAGTACTTC; cdr3_aa: CASSLVVGPMTQYF
d_call: -; j_call: TRBJ2-7; clone_size: -; v_call: TRBV2; cdr3_nt: TGTGCCAGCAGTGGTACAGCCGGCGGGGAGCAGTACTTC; cdr3_aa: CASSGTAGGEQYF
d_call: -; j_call: TRBJ1-5; clone_size: -; v_call: TRBV7-9; cdr3_nt: TGTGCCAGCAGTCTGACCCGGAGCCCCAATCAGCCCCAGCATTTT; cdr3_aa: CASSLTRSPNQPQHF
d_call: -; j_call: TRBJ1-1; clone_size: many; v_call: TRBV7-9; cdr3_nt: TGTGCCAGCAGCTCCTACGGGGGGATGAACACTGAAGCTTTCTTT; cdr3_aa: CASSSYGGMNTEAFF
d_call: -; j_call: TRBJ1-1; clone_size: -; v_call: TRBV14; cdr3_nt: TGTGCCAGCAGCCATAAAGCCGGCGGCCATGAAGCTTTCTTT; cdr3_aa: CASSHKAGGHEAFF
d_call: TRBD1; j_call: TRBJ1-5; clone_size: many; v_call: TRBV20-1; cdr3_nt: TGCAGTGCCCATCAGGGACAGGACCTTCAGCCCCAGCATTTT; cdr3_aa: CSAHQGQDLQPQHF
d_call: TRBD1; j_call: TRBJ1-6; clone_size: few; v_call: TRBV20-1; cdr3_nt: TGCAGTGCTAGAAAGGGACAGGGGATGAATTCACCCCTCCACTTT; cdr3_aa: CSARKGQGMNSPLHF
d_call: -; j_call: TRBJ1-4; clone_size: many; v_call: TRBV20-1; cdr3_nt: TGCAGTGCTAGGGTTTCCCGGGGCGAAAAACTGTTTTTT; cdr3_aa: CSARVSRGEKLFF
d_call: TRBD2; j_call: TRBJ2-7; clone_size: few; v_call: TRBV5-1; cdr3_nt: TGCGCCAGCAGCTTGGGACTAGCGGTCCTTTGGGACGAGCAGTACTTC; cdr3_aa: CASSLGLAVLWDEQYF
d_call: TRBD1; j_call: TRBJ1-6; clone_size: few; v_call: TRBV7-2; cdr3_nt: TGCGCCAGCAGCCACGGGGAAGGGGACAGCTATAATTCACCCCTCCACTTT; cdr3_aa: CASSHGEGDSYNSPLHF
d_call: TRBD2; j_call: TRBJ2-2; clone_size: few; v_call: TRBV9; cdr3_nt: TGTGCCAGCAGCGTCAACCCGGGGCTAGCGGTGACCGGGGAGCTGTTTTTT; cdr3_aa: CASSVNPGLAVTGELFF
d_call: -; j_call: TRBJ1-1; clone_size: -; v_call: TRBV7-2; cdr3_nt: -; cdr3_aa: CDSSFYICSAPLQGNTEAFF
d_call: -; j_call: TRBJ1-1; clone_size: -; v_call: TRBV29-1; cdr3_nt: TGCAGCGTTGCGGGGCCCGTGACATCCGAAGCTTTCTTT; cdr3_aa: CSVAGPVTSEAFF
d_call: -; j_call: TRBJ1-5; clone_size: many; v_call: TRBV20-1; cdr3_nt: TGCAGTGCTAGTCGTTTTGAGTTTAGCAATCAGCCCCAGCATTTT; cdr3_aa: CSASRFEFSNQPQHF
d_call: -; j_call: TRBJ2-5; clone_size: many; v_call: TRBV25-1; cdr3_nt: TGTGCCAGCAGTGAACACCGGGGGGAGACCCAGTACTTC; cdr3_aa: CASSEHRGETQYF
d_call: TRBD1; j_call: TRBJ2-7; clone_size: many; v_call: TRBV7-9; cdr3_nt: TGTGCCAGCAGCCTTATCCCCCCGGGACAGGGGTCATACGAGCAGTACTTC; cdr3_aa: CASSLIPPGQGSYEQYF
d_call: -; j_call: TRBJ1-5; clone_size: -; v_call: TRBV20-1; cdr3_nt: TGCAGTGCTACCAGAGCGGGCCAGCCCCAGCATTTT; cdr3_aa: CSATRAGQPQHF
d_call: TRBD1; j_call: TRBJ2-7; clone_size: few; v_call: TRBV19; cdr3_nt: TGTGCCAGTAGTACCGCTCCCGGGACAGGGGGCGATGTCTACGAGCACTACTTC; cdr3_aa: CASSTAPGTGGDVYEHYF
d_call: TRBD2; j_call: TRBJ2-5; clone_size: many; v_call: TRBV12-3/TRBV12-4; cdr3_nt: TGTGCCAGCAGCTTTGGCGGGGGGCGAGGGGAGACCCAGTACTTC; cdr3_aa: CASSFGGGRGETQYF
d_call: -; j_call: TRBJ2-7; clone_size: many; v_call: TRBV9; cdr3_nt: TGTGCCAGCAGCGTAGAGCCGAGGGACAACTACGAGCAGTACTTC; cdr3_aa: CASSVEPRDNYEQYF
d_call: -; j_call: TRBJ1-5; clone_size: few; v_call: TRBV6-1; cdr3_nt: TGTGCCAGCAGCCAGACAGGACATCAGCCCCAGCATTTT; cdr3_aa: CASSQTGHQPQHF
d_call: TRBD2; j_call: TRBJ2-5; clone_size: many; v_call: TRBV20-1; cdr3_nt: TGCAGTGCTAAAACTCGGGAGGGATCAGAGACCCAGTACTTC; cdr3_aa: CSAKTREGSETQYF
d_call: -; j_call: TRBJ2-7; clone_size: few; v_call: TRBV12-3/TRBV12-4; cdr3_nt: TGTGCCAGCACCCAACAAGCATACGAGCAGTACTTC; cdr3_aa: CASTQQAYEQYF
d_call: TRBD1; j_call: TRBJ2-5; clone_size: -; v_call: TRBV5-5; cdr3_nt: TGTGCCAGCAGTCCCGGGACAGGGGGCACAGAGACCCAGTACTTC; cdr3_aa: CASSPGTGGTETQYF
d_call: TRBD2; j_call: TRBJ2-5; clone_size: many; v_call: TRBV5-8; cdr3_nt: TGTGCCAGCAGCTTGGCTAGCGGGAAGGTGGAGACCCAGTACTTC; cdr3_aa: CASSLASGKVETQYF
d_call: TRBD2; j_call: TRBJ2-7; clone_size: -; v_call: TRBV7-2; cdr3_nt: TGTGCCAGCAGGAGGACTAGCGGGGGCCGGGAGAAGTACTTC; cdr3_aa: CASRRTSGGREKYF
d_call: -; j_call: TRBJ1-5; clone_size: few; v_call: TRBV19; cdr3_nt: TGTGCCAGTAGTAGAGCCCTCAGGACCAATCAGCCCCAGCATTTT; cdr3_aa: CASSRALRTNQPQHF
d_call: -; j_call: TRBJ2-7; clone_size: -; v_call: TRBV10-2; cdr3_nt: TGCGCCAGCAGTGCCGGACTCCGCTACGAGCAGTACTTC; cdr3_aa: CASSAGLRYEQYF
d_call: -; j_call: TRBJ1-2; clone_size: many; v_call: TRBV29-1; cdr3_nt: TGCAGCGTTGAAGACTCTAGCGGGGGCTACACCTTC; cdr3_aa: CSVEDSSGGYTF
d_call: TRBD1; j_call: TRBJ2-7; clone_size: -; v_call: TRBV5-6; cdr3_nt: TGTGCCAGCAGCTTCGGCCCGGGACAGTGGGACTACGAGCAGTACTTC; cdr3_aa: CASSFGPGQWDYEQYF
d_call: TRBD1; j_call: TRBJ1-5; clone_size: many; v_call: TRBV10-3; cdr3_nt: TGTGCCAGCAGCCCTCAGGGGGGCTATCAGCCCCAGCATTTT; cdr3_aa: CASSPQGGYQPQHF
d_call: -; j_call: TRBJ1-3; clone_size: -; v_call: TRBV29-1; cdr3_nt: TGCAGCTCACAGGGTTGGGGAAACACCATATATTTT; cdr3_aa: CSSQGWGNTIYF
d_call: -; j_call: TRBJ1-2; clone_size: few; v_call: TRBV9; cdr3_nt: TGTGCCAGCAGCCAAGATGTCGGGGGGTCTGGCTACACCTTC; cdr3_aa: CASSQDVGGSGYTF
d_call: -; j_call: TRBJ2-7; clone_size: -; v_call: TRBV7-2; cdr3_nt: TGTGCCAGCAGCTTGGCGGAAGGTAGCGCCTACGAGCAGTACTTC; cdr3_aa: CASSLAEGSAYEQYF
d_call: -; j_call: TRBJ1-6; clone_size: many; v_call: TRBV5-4; cdr3_nt: TGTGCCAGCAGCCTACCAGGGGAAAGCTCACCCCTCCACTTT; cdr3_aa: CASSLPGESSPLHF
d_call: TRBD1; j_call: TRBJ2-7; clone_size: many; v_call: TRBV7-2; cdr3_nt: TGTGCCAGCACCCTCCACAGGGACAGGGGGCCCGACGAGCAGTACTTC; cdr3_aa: CASTLHRDRGPDEQYF
d_call: -; j_call: TRBJ2-2; clone_size: -; v_call: TRBV5-4; cdr3_nt: TGTGCCAGCAGCTCAGACCCGAACACCGGGGAGCTGTTTTTT; cdr3_aa: CASSSDPNTGELFF
d_call: -; j_call: TRBJ2-5; clone_size: many; v_call: TRBV29-1; cdr3_nt: TGCAGCGTAAGGCAGGGGAGCGGCTCAGAGACCCAGTACTTC; cdr3_aa: CSVRQGSGSETQYF
d_call: -; j_call: TRBJ2-2; clone_size: -; v_call: TRBV30; cdr3_nt: TGTGCCTGGAGTTGGCAGACCACCGGGGAGCTGTTTTTT; cdr3_aa: CAWSWQTTGELFF
d_call: -; j_call: TRBJ2-2; clone_size: -; v_call: TRBV7-6; cdr3_nt: TGTGCCAGCAGCTTAGAGAGGAGAAAGATGGCCGGGGAGCTGTTTTTT; cdr3_aa: CASSLERRKMAGELFF
d_call: -; j_call: TRBJ1-6; clone_size: many; v_call: TRBV20-1; cdr3_nt: TGCAGTGCTAGTCGGTCCGTGAGCTCCTATAATTCACCCCTCCACTTT; cdr3_aa: CSASRSVSSYNSPLHF
d_call: -; j_call: TRBJ2-2; clone_size: -; v_call: TRBV9; cdr3_nt: TGTGCCAGCAGCGGGGTTGGGGGAGCGAACACCGGGGAGCTGTTTTTT; cdr3_aa: CASSGVGGANTGELFF
d_call: -; j_call: TRBJ2-7; clone_size: many; v_call: TRBV10-2; cdr3_nt: TGCGCCAGCAGCTACGGACAGTCCTACGAGCAGTACTTC; cdr3_aa: CASSYGQSYEQYF
d_call: -; j_call: TRBJ2-7; clone_size: -; v_call: TRBV7-9; cdr3_nt: TGTGCCAGCAGCCTGGTGACAGACGAGCAGTACTTC; cdr3_aa: CASSLVTDEQYF